This T cell receptor beta chain originates from a study of blood T cell repertoires in COVID-19. The CDR3 is 16 residues long. Germline V gene lookup returns CDR1 PRHDT and CDR2 FYEKMQ (reference sequence). The V gene end was trimmed by 2 bases and the J gene end by 4 bases; junction bases not matched to a gene: 8. Study processing details: For nucleated cells, counts were estimated from reference gene primer amplification. Only in-frame clones appear in the TCRdb table, and some are missing; sequencing was by immunoSEQ multiplex PCR. V and J calls and clone size are as listed in that table; D and trimming were resolved from the DNA. The sample includes roughly 270,000 clones, over 75% of them seen just once.

V gene TRBV13 combines with J gene TRBJ2-1, with 7 bases identical to TRBD2. The sequence was collected from a man aged 50 to 60 with active or convalescent COVID-19. Sequencing was carried out using peripheral blood. CDR3 in DNA: TGTGCCAGCAGCTTACGGCGGGACTACCTATACAATGAGCAGTTCTTC. Translation: CASSLRRDYLYNEQFF. The full variable domain, with the rest looked up from reference TRBV13 and TRBJ2-1, is AAGVIQSPRHLIKEKRETATLKCYPIPRHDTVYWYQQGPGQDPQFLISFYEKMQSDKGSIPDRFSAQQFSDYHSELNMSSLELGDSALYFCASSLRRDYLYNEQFFGPGTRLTVL.